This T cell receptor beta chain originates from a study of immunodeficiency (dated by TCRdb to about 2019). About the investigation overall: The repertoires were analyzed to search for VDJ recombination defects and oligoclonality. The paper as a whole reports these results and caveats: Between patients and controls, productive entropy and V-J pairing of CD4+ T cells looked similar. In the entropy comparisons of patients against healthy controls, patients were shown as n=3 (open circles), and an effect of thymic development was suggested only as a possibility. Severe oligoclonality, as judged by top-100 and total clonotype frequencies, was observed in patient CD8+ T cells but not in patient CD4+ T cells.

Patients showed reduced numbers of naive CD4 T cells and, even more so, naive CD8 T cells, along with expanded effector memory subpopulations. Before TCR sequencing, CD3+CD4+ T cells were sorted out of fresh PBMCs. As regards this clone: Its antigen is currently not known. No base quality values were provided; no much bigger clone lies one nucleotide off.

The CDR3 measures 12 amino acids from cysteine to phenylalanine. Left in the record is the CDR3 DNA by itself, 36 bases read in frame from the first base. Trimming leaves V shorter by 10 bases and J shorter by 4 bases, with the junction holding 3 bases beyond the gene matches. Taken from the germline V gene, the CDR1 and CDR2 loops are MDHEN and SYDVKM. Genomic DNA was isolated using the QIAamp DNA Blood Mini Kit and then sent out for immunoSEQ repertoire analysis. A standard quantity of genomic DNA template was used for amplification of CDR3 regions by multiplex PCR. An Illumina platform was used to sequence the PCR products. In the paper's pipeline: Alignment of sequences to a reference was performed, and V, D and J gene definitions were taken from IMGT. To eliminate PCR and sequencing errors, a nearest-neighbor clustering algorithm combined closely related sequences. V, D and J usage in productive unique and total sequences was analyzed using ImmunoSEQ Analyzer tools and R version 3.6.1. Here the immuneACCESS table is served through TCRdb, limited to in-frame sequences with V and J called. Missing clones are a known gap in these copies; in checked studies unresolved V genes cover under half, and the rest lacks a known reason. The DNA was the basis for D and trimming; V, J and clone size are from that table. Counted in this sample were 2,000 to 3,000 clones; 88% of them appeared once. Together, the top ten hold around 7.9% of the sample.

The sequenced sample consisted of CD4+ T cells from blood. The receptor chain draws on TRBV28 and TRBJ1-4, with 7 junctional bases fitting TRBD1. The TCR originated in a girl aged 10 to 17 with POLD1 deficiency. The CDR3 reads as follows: CATGQINEKLFF. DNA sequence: TGTGCCACGGGACAGATTAATGAAAAACTGTTTTTT.